This T cell receptor (beta chain) appears in the sequencing data of a study of T-cell reconstitution after alpha-beta-depleted transplantation in children. The authors prepared the TCRbeta library with unique molecular identifiers. MiXCR was run by TCRdb on the PCR reads, yielding one entry per CDR3 protein. Of roughly 610,000 distinct CDR3 sequences listed, 8% to 11% are singletons. Germline CDR1 reads SGHTA; CDR2 reads FQGNSA. The CDR3 covers 16 residues. Trimming removed 5 bases from V and 3 bases from J; junction bases left unmatched: 10. Many counts were recorded for this clonotype. The receptor was derived from a human donor who donated a stem cell graft to a child with acute myeloid leukemia. The sample in question was PBMCs from the stem cell graft donor, obtained from the stem cell graft. The chain joins TRBV7-2 to TRBJ1-3; 7 bases fit TRBD1. CDR3 DNA sequence: TGTGCCAGCAGCCGGCCAGGGGACAGCGGTGGAAACACCATATATTTT. It encodes CASSRPGDSGGNTIYF.